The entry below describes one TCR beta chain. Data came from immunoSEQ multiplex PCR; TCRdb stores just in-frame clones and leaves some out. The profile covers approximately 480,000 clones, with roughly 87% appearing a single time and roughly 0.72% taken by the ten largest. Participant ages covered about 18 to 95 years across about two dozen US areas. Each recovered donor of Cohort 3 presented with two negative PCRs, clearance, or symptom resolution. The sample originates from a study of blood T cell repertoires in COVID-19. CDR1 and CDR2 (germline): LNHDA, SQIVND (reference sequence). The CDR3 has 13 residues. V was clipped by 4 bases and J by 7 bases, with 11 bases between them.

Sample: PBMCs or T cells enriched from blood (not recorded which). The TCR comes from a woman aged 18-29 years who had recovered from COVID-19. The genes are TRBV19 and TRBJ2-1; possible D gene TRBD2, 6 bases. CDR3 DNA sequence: TGTGCCAGTAGTAGCGGTCGGGAGAATGAGCAGTTCTTC. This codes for CASSSGRENEQFF.